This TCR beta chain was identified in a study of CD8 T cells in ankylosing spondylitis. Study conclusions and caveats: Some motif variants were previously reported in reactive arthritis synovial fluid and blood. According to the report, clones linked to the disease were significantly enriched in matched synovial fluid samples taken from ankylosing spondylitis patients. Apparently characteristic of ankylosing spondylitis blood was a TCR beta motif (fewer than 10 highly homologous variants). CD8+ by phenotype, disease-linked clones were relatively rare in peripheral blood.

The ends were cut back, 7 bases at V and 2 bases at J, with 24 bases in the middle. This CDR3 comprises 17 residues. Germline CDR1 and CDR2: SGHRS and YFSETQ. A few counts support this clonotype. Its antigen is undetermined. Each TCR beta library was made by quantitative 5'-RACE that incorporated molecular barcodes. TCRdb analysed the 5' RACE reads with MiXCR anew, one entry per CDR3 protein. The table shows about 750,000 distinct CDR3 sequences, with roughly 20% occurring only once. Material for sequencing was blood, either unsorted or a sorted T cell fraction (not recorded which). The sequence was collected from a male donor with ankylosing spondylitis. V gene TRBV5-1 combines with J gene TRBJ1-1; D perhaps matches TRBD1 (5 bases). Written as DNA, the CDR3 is TGCGCCAGCGCGCTAACCGTAAGGAGCAGGGTAAACACTGAAGCTTTCTTT. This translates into CASALTVRSRVNTEAFF.